This T cell receptor beta chain was sequenced in a study of T cells in Graves' hyperthyroidism and ophthalmopathy. Study as a whole: Peripheral blood was collected at initial diagnosis, before any treatment.

This clonotype was found many times. Its antigen is still unknown. TCR beta CDR3 region amplification was performed from RNA transcripts. Researchers ran a first-round RT-PCR on the TCR CDR3 using the HTBI primer set. One entry per CDR3 protein results from TCRdb running MiXCR on the multiplex PCR reads. Of approximately 560,000 distinct CDR3 sequences listed, about a sixth are singletons. Broader study findings: A model of 13 V-J features distinguished ophthalmopathy from stable hyperthyroidism.

Thyroid ultrasound, orbital computed tomography, clinical symptoms, and serum thyroxine and TRAb underpinned diagnoses. The CDR3 is 14 residues long. V lost 6 bases, J lost 3 bases, and 2 bases stayed unmatched. CDR1 and CDR2 from the germline V gene are DFQATT and SNEGSKA (reference sequence). Input material: blood. The chain carries TRBV20-1 and TRBJ2-1; 13 bases are a match to TRBD2. The source is a woman aged 30 to 39 with Graves' hyperthyroidism. The CDR3 nucleotides read TGCAGTGCCCGACTAGCGGGAGGCTACAATGAGCAGTTCTTC. This encodes CSARLAGGYNEQFF.